A single sample gave rise to the 32 T cell receptor beta chains below, sequenced in a study of identical twins. TCRdb passed the 5' RACE reads through MiXCR, listing each CDR3 protein once. The repertoire holds 400,000 to 500,000 distinct CDR3 sequences, with approximately 15% as singletons. These data are also associated with another study on yellow fever vaccine responses in identical twins.

Sequencing used CD4+ T cells sorted from blood. These receptors were collected from a woman younger than 35 in good health.

The chain has TRBV5-1 and TRBJ2-1; 9 bases agree with TRBD2. The J segment lost 7 bases and the V segment lost 4 bases, leaving 9 bases of the junction unmatched. This CDR3 is 15 amino acids long. CDR1 is SGHRS, CDR2 YFSETQ, per germline. CDR3 DNA: TGCGCCAGCAGCGTTCTAGCGGGGTACAGGAATGAGCAGTTCTTC. Amino acids: CASSVLAGYRNEQFF.

The chain couples TRBV6-2 or TRBV6-3 to TRBJ2-3; 9 nucleotides line up with TRBD2. The CDR3 spans 18 residues. Germline CDR1 MNHEY, CDR2 SVGEGT. Trimming took 0 bases from V and 4 from J; bases not matched to a gene: 11. The CDR3 DNA reads as TGTGCCAGCAGTTACTCGAGTAAGGCTAGCGGGAAGGCAGATACGCAGTATTTT. Translation: CASSYSSKASGKADTQYF.

This clonotype occurred many times. The chain recombines TRBV9 with TRBJ2-2; 8 bases line up with TRBD1. The CDR3 is made up of 15 amino acids. V lost 3 bases, J lost 3 bases, and 4 bases stayed unmatched. CDR1 and CDR2 from the germline V gene are SGDLS and YYNGEE. The DNA of the CDR3 is TGTGCCAGCAGCGGGACAGGGTTGGACACCGGGGAGCTGTTTTTT. Protein sequence: CASSGTGLDTGELFF.

This clonotype occurred a few times. The chain has TRBV7-2 and TRBJ1-3; D is ambiguous. Per germline, CDR1 SGHTA and CDR2 FQGNSA. The CDR3 has 15 residues. V dropped 3 bases and J dropped 4 bases, with 13 bases sitting between them. The DNA of the CDR3 is TGTGCCAGCAGCTTTAGGGAAGGAGACGGAAACACCATATATTTT. Its protein is CASSFREGDGNTIYF.

This clonotype was seen a handful of times. V gene TRBV29-1 combines with J gene TRBJ2-7; TRBD1 matches 10 bases. Per germline, CDR1 SQVTM and CDR2 ANQGSEA. The CDR3 runs 15 residues. The CDR3 DNA follows: TGCAGACCACAAAATCCGGGACAGGGGTCATACGAGCAGTACTTC. Translating gives CRPQNPGQGSYEQYF.

Only a few counts were recorded for this clonotype. The chain carries TRBV4-3 and TRBJ2-1; 9 nucleotides agree with TRBD2. The CDR3 extends over 16 amino acids. The V and J ends lost 2 bases and 6 bases, in that order; junction bases with no gene match: 8. Germline CDR1 reads LGHNA; CDR2 reads YSLEER. The CDR3 region is CASSQIAGGPGNEQFF. CDR3 nucleotides: TGCGCCAGCAGCCAAATCGCGGGAGGGCCGGGCAATGAGCAGTTCTTC.

This clonotype appeared a few times. The chain uses TRBV7-2 and TRBJ2-1; the D gene could be TRBD1 or TRBD2 (5 bases each). The CDR3 loop spans 14 amino acids. V dropped 5 bases and J dropped 6 bases, with 14 bases sitting between them. From germline, CDR1 is SGHTA and CDR2 FQGNSA. The CDR3 loop reads CASSPRDLLNEQFF. In DNA, the CDR3 is TGTGCCAGCAGCCCCCGGGACCTCCTCAATGAGCAGTTCTTC.

CDR3 coding DNA: TGTGCCAGCAGCCACGGGACACAGGGGTGGAGTTCACCCCTCCACTTT. The encoded protein is CASSHGTQGWSSPLHF. This chain links TRBV3-1 with TRBJ1-6, with 7 nucleotides matching TRBD1. The CDR3 is 16 amino acids. V trimming: 3 bases; J trimming: 9 bases; junction bases outside the gene matches: 11. CDR1 is LGHDT, CDR2 YNNKEL, per germline (reference sequence). Full variable domain (rest looked up from reference TRBV3-1 and TRBJ1-6): DTAVSQTPKYLVTQMGNDKSIKCEQNLGHDTMYWYKQDSKKFLKIMFSYNNKELIINETVPNRFSPKSPDKAHLNLHINSLELGDSAVYFCASSHGTQGWSSPLHFGNGTRLTVT.

Many counts were recorded for this clonotype. The chain combines TRBV12-3 or TRBV12-4 with TRBJ2-1; 8 nucleotides match TRBD2. The V gene end was trimmed by 6 bases and the J gene end by 6 bases; junction bases not matched to a gene: 13. This CDR3 is built from 16 residues. DNA for the CDR3: TGTGCCAGCAGCCGACCCGGGACTAGGGGCTCCAATGAGCAGTTCTTC. Amino acids: CASSRPGTRGSNEQFF.

In its sample, this clonotype was seen a few times. This rearrangement joins TRBV20-1 to TRBJ2-2; 9 bases align to TRBD1. V lost 8 bases, J lost 3 bases, and 7 bases stayed unmatched. The CDR3 runs to 14 residues. CDR1 is DFQATT, CDR2 SNEGSKA, per germline (reference sequence). In DNA, the CDR3 is TGCAGTTCAAGAGGACAGGGGTACACCGGGGAGCTGTTTTTT. Translating it yields CSSRGQGYTGELFF.

This clonotype was seen only a few times. The chain carries TRBV7-2 and TRBJ2-1, with 8 bases fitting TRBD1. V lost 5 bases and J lost 2; bases outside the gene matches: 5. CDR3 length: 15 residues. From germline, CDR1 is SGHTA and CDR2 FQGNSA. The DNA for the CDR3 is TGTGCCAGCAGCGTTCAGGGGGCGGCCTACAATGAGCAGTTCTTC. It translates to CASSVQGAAYNEQFF.

This clonotype was counted a few times. The chain recombines TRBV20-1 with TRBJ1-1; D not resolved. Germline-derived CDR1 and CDR2 are DFQATT and SNEGSKA (reference sequence). With 7 bases removed from V and 6 bases from J, the gap between germline ends came to 12 bases. The CDR3 has 11 amino acids. Written as DNA, the CDR3 is TGCAGTGTCACCCCCGGGGCTGAAGCTTTCTTT. Translation gives CSVTPGAEAFF.

In DNA, the CDR3 is TGTGCCAGCAGTGCTACAGGGGAAGCTGAAGCTTTCTTT. Protein product: CASSATGEAEAFF. V gene TRBV12-3 or TRBV12-4 combines with J gene TRBJ1-1; 7 bases line up with TRBD1. The CDR3 is 13 residues long. Losses at the gene ends were 5 bases for V and 6 bases for J; bases not matched to a gene: 6.

This clonotype has a handful of counts. V is TRBV6-1 and J is TRBJ2-7, with TRBD1 matching over 12 bases. Germline V lookup: CDR1 MNHNS, CDR2 SASEGT. The CDR3 is made up of 15 amino acids. The V gene end was trimmed by 6 bases and the J gene end by 3 bases; junction bases not matched to a gene: 6. Here the CDR3 DNA reads TGTGCCAGCAGCCCGGGACAGGGGGCGGTCTACGAGCAGTACTTC. Its protein is CASSPGQGAVYEQYF.

The genes are TRBV6-1 and TRBJ1-1; D is unclear. From germline, CDR1 is MNHNS and CDR2 SASEGT. The CDR3 runs 14 residues. V was pared by 10 bases and J by 7 bases, with 22 bases between. The CDR3 here is CATSRTSVSSEAFF. The CDR3 DNA reads TGTGCCACCTCTAGGACGTCGGTGAGCAGTGAAGCTTTCTTT.

This clonotype was picked up a small number of times. The chain links TRBV7-9 to TRBJ2-5, with D uncertain. Trimming removed 1 base at V and 2 bases at J, with 8 bases between. Germline CDR1 reads SEHNR; CDR2 reads FQNEAQ (reference sequence). The CDR3 consists of 14 residues. The CDR3 DNA reads as TGTGCCAGCAGCTTAGGACACTTGCAAGAGACCCAGTACTTC. Its translation is CASSLGHLQETQYF.

The rearrangement uses TRBV6-6 and TRBJ2-7; D remains ambiguous. V was pared by 4 bases and J by 3 bases, with 10 bases between. This CDR3 spans 13 amino acids. Germline CDR1 is MNHNY and CDR2 is SVGAGI (reference sequence). The CDR3 sequence is CASSSTPNYEQYF. The CDR3 DNA is TGTGCCAGCAGTTCGACACCTAACTACGAGCAGTACTTC.

This clonotype was observed many times. The gene calls are TRBV7-8 and TRBJ1-2; D unresolved. V lost 0 bases, J lost 5 bases, and 10 bases lay in between. CDR3 size: 14 residues. Germline V gene data show CDR1 as SGHVS and CDR2 as FQNEAQ. CDR3 loop: CASSLAREIYGYTF. CDR3 bases: TGTGCCAGCAGCTTAGCGAGAGAAATTTATGGCTACACCTTC.

In this sample, this clonotype turned up many times. This chain uses TRBV5-1 with TRBJ2-5, with 7 positions matching TRBD1. Per germline, CDR1 SGHRS and CDR2 YFSETQ. V dropped 3 bases and J dropped 2; count of bases not matched to a gene: 4. The CDR3 runs to 14 residues. The CDR3: CASSSGTVQETQYF. The CDR3 DNA reads TGCGCCAGCAGCTCGGGGACAGTTCAAGAGACCCAGTACTTC.

The chain joins TRBV5-1 to TRBJ1-1; D is uncertain. V gave up 2 bases and J gave up 8 bases, with 10 bases separating them. CDR1 and CDR2 (germline): SGHRS, YFSETQ. The length of the CDR3 is 12 residues. This CDR3 is CASSFTNGEAFF. CDR3 nucleotides: TGCGCCAGCAGCTTTACGAACGGAGAAGCTTTCTTT.

V gene TRBV19 combines with J gene TRBJ2-7, with D uncertain. Germline loops: CDR1 LNHDA, CDR2 SQIVND (reference sequence). The CDR3 spans 13 residues. V was trimmed by 5 bases and J by 0 bases, leaving 8 bases between them. Here the CDR3 DNA reads TGTGCCAGTAGTCCGAACTTCTCCTACGAGCAGTACTTC. Protein: CASSPNFSYEQYF.

V gene TRBV5-1 combines with J gene TRBJ2-6; no definite D call. The CDR3 length is 16 residues. CDR1 is SGHRS, CDR2 YFSETQ, per germline. The V gene lost 4 bases and the J gene lost 0 bases, with 11 bases spanning the gap. The chain's CDR3 is CASSLDGTSGANVLTF. Written as DNA, the CDR3 is TGCGCCAGCAGCCTGGACGGAACCTCTGGGGCCAACGTCCTGACTTTC.

This clonotype was detected only a few times. The rearrangement links TRBV5-1 to TRBJ2-6; D perhaps matches TRBD1 (5 bases). The CDR3 is 18 residues long. Per germline, CDR1 SGHRS and CDR2 YFSETQ. Trimming pared 4 bases from V and 4 bases from J, leaving 21 bases between. CDR3 sequence (DNA): TGCGCCAGCAGCCGATCGACAGTCGCGAAGGGGGGGGCCAACGTCCTGACTTTC. Residues: CASSRSTVAKGGANVLTF. The full variable domain, completed using reference TRBV5-1 and TRBJ2-6, is KAGVTQTPRYLIKTRGQQVTLSCSPISGHRSVSWYQQTPGQGLQFLFEYFSETQRNKGNFPGRFSGRQFSNSRSEMNVSTLELGDSALYLCASSRSTVAKGGANVLTFGAGSRLTVL.

This clonotype was seen many times. V gene TRBV5-1 combines with J gene TRBJ2-3, with TRBD1 matching over 7 bases. This CDR3 spans 15 amino acids. Per the germline V gene, CDR1 is SGHRS and CDR2 is YFSETQ. Trimming took 5 bases from V and 1 from J; bases not matched to a gene: 7. The chain's CDR3 is CASRTLDRGTDTQYF. CDR3 nucleotides: TGCGCCAGCAGGACTCTCGACAGGGGCACAGATACGCAGTATTTT. Full variable domain (outside the CDR3, taken from reference TRBV5-1 and TRBJ2-3): KAGVTQTPRYLIKTRGQQVTLSCSPISGHRSVSWYQQTPGQGLQFLFEYFSETQRNKGNFPGRFSGRQFSNSRSEMNVSTLELGDSALYLCASRTLDRGTDTQYFGPGTRLTVL.

This clonotype was seen only a few times. V usage is TRBV3-1 and J usage is TRBJ2-3; the D is unclear. V gave up 1 base and J gave up 4 bases, with 15 bases separating them. CDR3 length: 16 amino acids. Per germline, CDR1 LGHDT and CDR2 YNNKEL (reference sequence). CDR3 amino acids: CASSQAGVIGPDTQYF. As DNA, the CDR3 is TGTGCCAGCAGCCAAGCTGGAGTCATTGGCCCAGATACGCAGTATTTT.

The V gene is TRBV5-1, the J gene TRBJ2-3; D is ambiguous. The V gene lost 2 bases and the J gene lost 2 bases, with 6 bases spanning the gap. This CDR3 is 13 amino acids long. CDR1 is SGHRS, CDR2 YFSETQ, per germline. Here the CDR3 DNA reads TGCGCCAGCAGCTTTCAGATCACAGATACGCAGTATTTT. It translates to CASSFQITDTQYF.

In this sample, this clonotype turned up a few times. The chain links TRBV3-1 to TRBJ2-1, with 8 positions matching TRBD2. The V segment lost 0 bases and the J segment 3 bases; nucleotides outside the gene matches: 7. CDR3 length: 17 residues. The germline V gene has CDR1 LGHDT and CDR2 YNNKEL (reference sequence). CDR3 bases: TGTGCCAGCAGCCAAGAGCAACTAGCGGACCGCTACAATGAGCAGTTCTTC. Protein: CASSQEQLADRYNEQFF.

The V and J genes are TRBV9 and TRBJ2-7; D is possibly TRBD1 (6 bases). V was clipped by 3 bases and J by 0 bases, with 10 bases between them. This CDR3 spans 14 amino acids. Germline CDR1 and CDR2: SGDLS and YYNGEE. This CDR3 reads CASSGTGNSYEQYF. The CDR3 coding sequence is TGTGCCAGCAGCGGTACAGGGAACTCCTACGAGCAGTACTTC.

This chain links TRBV5-5 with TRBJ2-1, with D possibly matching TRBD2 (5 bases). Germline lookup yields CDR1 SGHKS and CDR2 YYEKEE (reference sequence). This CDR3 region has 15 residues. Trimming pared 2 bases from V and 4 bases from J, leaving 13 bases between. CDR3 residues: CASSFGLLGYNEQFF. CDR3 in DNA: TGTGCCAGCAGCTTCGGACTTCTTGGGTACAATGAGCAGTTCTTC.

The sample holds many counts of this clonotype. The chain recombines TRBV9 with TRBJ2-2; D gene unclear. Trimming cost V 6 bases and J 5 bases, with 11 bases left between them. This CDR3 has 13 amino acids. Germline V CDR1 and CDR2: SGDLS, YYNGEE. The CDR3 region is CASTIRRTGELFF. The DNA for the CDR3 is TGTGCCAGCACCATCCGAAGGACCGGGGAGCTGTTTTTT.

V and J are TRBV20-1 and TRBJ1-3; D gene ambiguous. V was clipped by 3 bases and J by 0 bases, with 9 bases between them. This CDR3 contains 14 residues. The V gene's germline CDR1 is DFQATT and CDR2 SNEGSKA (reference sequence). CDR3 coding DNA: TGCAGTGCTAGGTACTCAACCTCTGGAAACACCATATATTTT. Translated: CSARYSTSGNTIYF.

The chain carries TRBV5-1 and TRBJ2-1; D is unclear. The germline V gene has CDR1 SGHRS and CDR2 YFSETQ. This CDR3 has 13 amino acids. V was cut by 4 bases and J by 5 bases, with 10 bases left in between. This CDR3 is CASSATANNEQFF. The CDR3 bases are TGCGCCAGCAGCGCGACCGCTAACAATGAGCAGTTCTTC.